Presented here are 32 T cell receptor beta chains from one specimen sequenced in a study of spatial heterogeneity in lung cancer. Stated time point: blood at routine non-recurrence follow-up after resection. No cells were sorted before sequencing. The whole RNA sequenced was extracted from tumor, nontumor lung or frozen PBMC. Each CDR3 protein is one row after TCRdb ran MiXCR on the 5' RACE reads. The sample carries about 120,000 distinct CDR3 sequences, 10% to 15% recorded once. Specimen: PBMCs, collected at follow-up. The receptors stem from a male donor with early-stage non-small cell lung cancer.

This clonotype appeared many times. The chain employs TRBV20-1 and TRBJ1-5; TRBD1 is a possible D gene (5 bases). V was cut by 0 bases and J by 6 bases, with 9 bases left in between. This CDR3 is built from 13 residues. Germline-derived CDR1 and CDR2 are DFQATT and SNEGSKA (reference sequence). The CDR3: CSARDRGVQPQHF. The DNA for the CDR3 is TGCAGTGCTAGAGATAGAGGGGTTCAGCCCCAGCATTTT.

This clonotype was observed many times. In DNA, the CDR3 is TGCGCCAGCAGGGGAGGCGGGAGCTCTGGAAACACCATATATTTT. It encodes CASRGGGSSGNTIYF. The rearrangement uses TRBV10-2 and TRBJ1-3, with D hard to call. Looked up from germline, CDR1 is WSHSY and CDR2 is SAAADI. This CDR3 comprises 15 residues. V shed 6 bases and J shed 0 bases, with 12 bases lying between them.

This clonotype has a count of ten or more. The chain joins TRBV4-2 to TRBJ2-3, with 10 bases matching TRBD2. Germline CDR1 and CDR2: LGHNA and YNFKEQ. The CDR3 totals 17 residues. V lost 0 bases and J lost 3; bases outside the gene matches: 6. The CDR3 here is CASSQDVLAGRTDTQYF. The CDR3, as DNA: TGTGCCAGCAGCCAAGATGTACTAGCGGGGCGAACAGATACGCAGTATTTT.

This clonotype was counted only a few times. The chain combines TRBV7-2 with TRBJ2-1, with TRBD2 identical over 9 bases. Germline assignment: CDR1 SGHTA and CDR2 FQGNSA. This CDR3 spans 18 amino acids. V shed 6 bases and J 0 bases; nucleotides not matched to a gene: 12. CDR3 in DNA: TGTGCCAGCAGTTCAGGGATAGCGGGGGCCCTCTCCTACAATGAGCAGTTCTTC. It translates to CASSSGIAGALSYNEQFF.

In this sample, this clonotype turned up a few times. The chain employs TRBV7-2 and TRBJ1-2; D ambiguous. V lost 1 base, J lost 4 bases, and 10 bases lay in between. The CDR3 has 14 amino acids. Germline V gives CDR1 SGHTA, CDR2 FQGNSA. CDR3 nucleotides: TGTGCCAGCAGCTTAGAGATGGATTTCTATGGCTACACCTTC. Protein sequence: CASSLEMDFYGYTF.

There are a few counts of this clonotype. V usage is TRBV7-2 and J usage is TRBJ2-5; 11 bases are a match to TRBD2. The CDR3 is 18 amino acids. V lost 5 bases, J lost 4 bases, and 15 bases stayed unmatched. Germline CDR1 and CDR2: SGHTA and FQGNSA. CDR3 bases: TGTGCCAGCAGCCCAGCCTTAAATAGCGGGGGGGCCGCAGAGACCCAGTACTTC. Protein sequence: CASSPALNSGGAAETQYF.

Many counts were recorded for this clonotype. The chain recombines TRBV7-2 with TRBJ2-5; D is uncertain. V shed 4 bases and J shed 3 bases, with 3 bases lying between them. The CDR3 contains 11 residues. Germline V gene lookup returns CDR1 SGHTA and CDR2 FQGNSA. CDR3 DNA: TGTGCCAGCAGCTCGAAAGAGACCCAGTACTTC. Amino acids: CASSSKETQYF.

The J gene is TRBJ1-5, the V gene TRBV5-4; D call uncertain. The CDR3 extends over 15 amino acids. Germline CDR1 and CDR2: SGHNT and YYREEE (reference sequence). Between the trimmed V and J ends, which lost 2 bases and 4 bases, there was a span of 13 bases. CDR3 sequence reads: CASSFDPGGNQPQHF. The DNA for the CDR3 is TGTGCCAGCAGCTTCGACCCCGGAGGTAATCAGCCCCAGCATTTT.

The V gene is TRBV28, the J gene TRBJ1-6, with TRBD1 matching 10 bases. Germline CDR1 is MDHEN and CDR2 is SYDVKM. The junction had 6 bases not matched to a gene; V was cut back by 10 bases and J by 3 bases. The CDR3 extends over 15 amino acids. CDR3 protein: CATSRDRGYNSPLHF. CDR3 bases: TGTGCCACCTCGCGGGACAGGGGCTATAATTCACCCCTCCACTTT.

CDR3 sequence: CASSLLGQGATGELFF. The CDR3 DNA reads TGCGCCAGCAGCTTGCTGGGCCAGGGGGCAACCGGGGAGCTGTTTTTT. The chain links TRBV5-1 to TRBJ2-2, with 8 bases lining up with TRBD1. CDR3 length: 16 residues. The trim removed 1 base at V and 5 bases at J, leaving 7 bases unmatched. Germline V gene sequence: CDR1 SGHRS, CDR2 YFSETQ. Full variable domain (outside the CDR3, taken from reference TRBV5-1 and TRBJ2-2): KAGVTQTPRYLIKTRGQQVTLSCSPISGHRSVSWYQQTPGQGLQFLFEYFSETQRNKGNFPGRFSGRQFSNSRSEMNVSTLELGDSALYLCASSLLGQGATGELFFGEGSRLTVL.

The chain joins TRBV7-9 to TRBJ2-1; unclear D gene. Germline values: CDR1 SEHNR, CDR2 FQNEAQ (reference sequence). Trimming shortened V by 5 bases and J by 0 bases, and 17 bases separated the two germline ends. The CDR3 runs 17 residues. The CDR3 region is CASSPLLVVPSYNEQFF. In nucleotides, the CDR3 is TGTGCCAGCAGCCCCCTCCTAGTAGTCCCCTCCTACAATGAGCAGTTCTTC. The whole variable domain, filled in from reference TRBV7-9 and TRBJ2-1, reads DTGVSQNPRHKITKRGQNVTFRCDPISEHNRLYWYRQTLGQGPEFLTYFQNEAQLEKSRLLSDRFSAERPKGSFSTLEIQRTEQGDSAMYLCASSPLLVVPSYNEQFFGPGTRLTVL.

Notes on this clonotype: The junction differs from germline at one of its ends, possibly a read error. This chain links TRBV7-3 with TRBJ1-5; a weak D match, TRBD1 (6 bases). The CDR3 has 17 amino acids. Germline CDR1 is SGHTA and CDR2 is FQGTGA. CDR3 sequence: CASSSYLDSYGNQPQHF. In DNA, the CDR3 is TGTGCCAGCAGCTCTTACCTGGACAGTTACGGCAATCAGCCTCAGCATTTT.

This clonotype was seen a handful of times. The chain recombines TRBV3-1 with TRBJ2-7, with 7 positions matching TRBD1. CDR1 is LGHDT, CDR2 YNNKEL, per germline (reference sequence). The V and J ends lost 2 bases and 3 bases, in that order; junction bases with no gene match: 4. The CDR3 is 14 amino acids. As DNA, the CDR3 is TGTGCCAGCAGCCAAATAGCAGGGGGCTACGAGCAGTACTTC. It is translated as CASSQIAGGYEQYF.

This clonotype was detected many times. The CDR3 loop is CASSPSPGIQETQYF. CDR3 bases: TGTGCCAGCAGCCCATCCCCCGGGATCCAAGAGACCCAGTACTTC. V usage is TRBV9 and J usage is TRBJ2-5; perhaps TRBD2 as D (5 bases). V was clipped by 4 bases and J by 1 base, with 14 bases between them. CDR1 is SGDLS and CDR2 is YYNGEE in the germline V gene. The CDR3 extends over 15 amino acids.

This clonotype ranks as medium-sized. V gene TRBV5-1 combines with J gene TRBJ1-1, with TRBD1 matching over 7 bases. The CDR3 runs to 17 residues. Germline lookup yields CDR1 SGHRS and CDR2 YFSETQ. V lost 3 bases, J lost 3 bases, and 14 bases stayed unmatched. The CDR3 region is CASSSSPGQSWHTEAFF. The CDR3 DNA reads TGCGCCAGCAGCTCGAGTCCGGGACAGAGCTGGCACACTGAAGCTTTCTTT.

This clonotype was observed a few times. This chain links TRBV6-2 or TRBV6-3 with TRBJ2-7; D tentatively fits TRBD1 or TRBD2 (5 bases each). The CDR3 runs to 14 residues. CDR1 MNHEY and CDR2 SVGEGT come from the germline V gene. V lost 2 bases and J 6 bases, leaving 14 bases between the germline ends. CDR3 sequence reads: CASSYPPRDPEQYF. CDR3 coding DNA: TGTGCCAGCAGTTACCCCCCGAGGGACCCCGAGCAGTACTTC.

This clonotype has more than one count but fewer than ten. The V gene is TRBV20-1, the J gene TRBJ2-7; no clear D gene. CDR3 length equals 12 residues. Trimming took off 4 bases at V and 3 bases at J, with 10 bases between the two ends. CDR1 and CDR2 from the germline V gene are DFQATT and SNEGSKA (reference sequence). CDR3 in amino acids: CSAKPLDYEQYF. The CDR3 bases are TGCAGTGCTAAACCCCTTGACTACGAGCAGTACTTC.

Only a few counts were recorded for this clonotype. The CDR3 reads CAWKWSSSYNSPLHF. CDR3 in DNA: TGTGCCTGGAAGTGGAGTAGCTCCTATAATTCACCCCTCCACTTT. This sequence joins TRBV30 and TRBJ1-6; D uncertain. The V and J ends lost 4 bases and 0 bases respectively, with 10 bases between them. From germline, CDR1 is GTSNPN and CDR2 SVGIG (reference sequence). The CDR3 is made up of 15 amino acids.

This clonotype was detected a few times. The chain couples TRBV7-3 to TRBJ1-1, with TRBD1 matching 8 bases. Germline trimming cut 2 bases from V and 1 base from J; bases unmatched to any gene: 0. The germline gives CDR1 SGHTA, CDR2 FQGTGA. This CDR3 spans 14 amino acids. CDR3 DNA: TGTGCCAGCAGCTTACAGGGGGCGAACACTGAAGCTTTCTTT. Its translation is CASSLQGANTEAFF. Full variable domain (rest looked up from reference TRBV7-3 and TRBJ1-1): GAGVSQTPSNKVTEKGKYVELRCDPISGHTALYWYRQSLGQGPEFLIYFQGTGAADDSGLPNDRFFAVRPEGSVSTLKIQRTERGDSAVYLCASSLQGANTEAFFGQGTRLTVV.

The V and J genes are TRBV10-3 and TRBJ2-7; 7 bases are shared with TRBD1. CDR1 is ENHRY, CDR2 SYGVKD, per germline. This CDR3 is built from 12 residues. V lost 10 bases to trimming and J lost 1 base; unmatched junction nucleotides: 4. CDR3: CATVGQSYEQYF. As DNA, the CDR3 is TGTGCCACAGTGGGACAGTCCTACGAGCAGTACTTC.

The rearrangement joins TRBV2 to TRBJ2-5; weak D call: TRBD2 (6 bases). V lost 2 bases and J 4 bases, leaving 14 bases between the germline ends. CDR3 size: 15 residues. Germline CDR1 reads SNHLY; CDR2 reads FYNNEI. This chain's CDR3 is CASSERLGLGETQYF. The CDR3 DNA sequence: TGTGCCAGCAGTGAAAGACTAGGCTTAGGAGAGACCCAGTACTTC.

The sample holds a few counts of this clonotype. The chain employs TRBV11-2 and TRBJ1-1, with D maybe TRBD1 (6 bases). Trimming stripped 2 bases from V and 5 bases from J, with 15 bases between. Germline V lookup: CDR1 SGHAT, CDR2 FQNNGV. This CDR3 contains 15 residues. The CDR3 protein is CASSLYGTFGTEAFF. For the CDR3, the DNA is TGTGCCAGCAGCTTATATGGGACATTCGGGACTGAAGCTTTCTTT.

This clonotype was seen ten or more times. The CDR3 nucleotides are TGTGCCAGCAGCGTAGGAGGGAACAATGAGCAGTTCTTC. Translated: CASSVGGNNEQFF. The J gene is TRBJ2-1, the V gene TRBV9; tentative D call: TRBD2 (5 bases). This CDR3 has 13 residues. V was pared by 0 bases and J by 5 bases, with 6 bases between. In germline, CDR1 is SGDLS, CDR2 YYNGEE.

The rearrangement joins TRBV11-2 to TRBJ2-3, with 8 bases that match TRBD2. With 6 bases clipped from V and 0 bases from J, the junction kept 5 bases outside the gene matches. This CDR3 is built from 15 residues. In germline, CDR1 is SGHAT, CDR2 FQNNGV. CDR3 nucleotide sequence: TGTGCCAGCAGGATACAGCGGGGGAGCACAGATACGCAGTATTTT. The encoded protein is CASRIQRGSTDTQYF. Full variable domain (rest looked up from reference TRBV11-2 and TRBJ2-3): EAGVAQSPRYKIIEKRQSVAFWCNPISGHATLYWYQQILGQGPKLLIQFQNNGVVDDSQLPKDRFSAERLKGVDSTLKIQPAKLEDSAVYLCASRIQRGSTDTQYFGPGTRLTVL.

This clonotype has a count of ten or more. The J gene is TRBJ1-2, the V gene TRBV28, with D hard to call. This CDR3 region has 14 residues. In germline, CDR1 is MDHEN, CDR2 SYDVKM. Trimming took off 2 bases at V and 2 bases at J, with 9 bases between the two ends. The CDR3 DNA sequence: TGTGCCAGCAGTTTAGGAGGGCAGAACTATGGCTACACCTTC. Its translation is CASSLGGQNYGYTF.

A few counts support this clonotype. V gene TRBV7-9 combines with J gene TRBJ2-7; the D is unclear. Trimming pared 4 bases from V and 5 bases from J, leaving 15 bases between. Germline lookup yields CDR1 SEHNR and CDR2 FQNEAQ (reference sequence). This CDR3 is built from 14 residues. CDR3 amino acids: CASSSGATWDEQYF. In nucleotides, the CDR3 is TGTGCCAGCAGCTCAGGAGCAACATGGGACGAGCAGTACTTC. The variable domain in full, with the rest retrieved from reference TRBV7-9 and TRBJ2-7, is DTGVSQNPRHKITKRGQNVTFRCDPISEHNRLYWYRQTLGQGPEFLTYFQNEAQLEKSRLLSDRFSAERPKGSFSTLEIQRTEQGDSAMYLCASSSGATWDEQYFGPGTRLTVT.

The V and J genes are TRBV20-1 and TRBJ2-1; D might be TRBD2 (5 bases). CDR1 is DFQATT, CDR2 SNEGSKA, per germline (reference sequence). The length of the CDR3 is 12 residues. V lost 4 bases to trimming and J lost 10 bases, with 14 bases between them. CDR3 sequence reads: CSATEGGEEQFF. The CDR3 nucleotides are TGCAGTGCTACCGAGGGTGGGGAAGAGCAGTTCTTC.

In this sample, this clonotype turned up many times. V and J are TRBV28 and TRBJ2-5; 7 bases are shared with TRBD1. Losses at the gene ends were 3 bases for V and 1 base for J; bases not matched to a gene: 2. The germline gives CDR1 MDHEN, CDR2 SYDVKM. The CDR3 has 14 residues. CDR3 nucleotide sequence: TGTGCCAGCAGTTTTAGGGACAGCCAAGAGACCCAGTACTTC. This codes for CASSFRDSQETQYF.

The rearrangement uses TRBV6-1 and TRBJ2-1, with TRBD2 matching over 7 bases. Germline values: CDR1 MNHNS, CDR2 SASEGT. The CDR3 is made up of 13 amino acids. V gave up 3 bases and J gave up 6 bases; unmatched junction bases: 2. The DNA for the CDR3 is TGTGCCAGCAGTGAGAGCGGGGTCAATGAGCAGTTCTTC. It specifies CASSESGVNEQFF.

This clonotype was recorded at least ten times. The CDR3 here is CASSQTLTNTEAFF. The CDR3 DNA is TGTGCCAGCAGCCAAACGTTGACGAACACTGAAGCTTTCTTT. The chain employs TRBV3-1 and TRBJ1-1, with unresolved D. The CDR3 is 14 residues long. V lost 2 bases, J lost 1 base, and 8 bases lay in between. Germline V gives CDR1 LGHDT, CDR2 YNNKEL (reference sequence).

This clonotype qualifies as medium-sized. The genes are TRBV6-4 and TRBJ2-3; D gene ambiguous. In germline, CDR1 is MRHNA, CDR2 SNTAGT. The CDR3 length is 13 residues. V shed 6 bases and J shed 1 base, with 8 bases lying between them. CDR3 sequence (DNA): TGTGCCAGCAGCCAGGTGGGCACAGATACGCAGTATTTT. Protein sequence: CASSQVGTDTQYF.

This clonotype showed up many times. The J gene is TRBJ2-7, the V gene TRBV20-1; a possible D gene is TRBD1 (5 bases). CDR3 length equals 11 residues. Per germline, CDR1 DFQATT and CDR2 SNEGSKA (reference sequence). The germline V and J ends were trimmed by 2 bases and 5 bases, with 7 bases remaining between them. CDR3: CSARRGNEQYF. The CDR3 coding sequence is TGCAGTGCTAGAAGGGGTAACGAGCAGTACTTC.